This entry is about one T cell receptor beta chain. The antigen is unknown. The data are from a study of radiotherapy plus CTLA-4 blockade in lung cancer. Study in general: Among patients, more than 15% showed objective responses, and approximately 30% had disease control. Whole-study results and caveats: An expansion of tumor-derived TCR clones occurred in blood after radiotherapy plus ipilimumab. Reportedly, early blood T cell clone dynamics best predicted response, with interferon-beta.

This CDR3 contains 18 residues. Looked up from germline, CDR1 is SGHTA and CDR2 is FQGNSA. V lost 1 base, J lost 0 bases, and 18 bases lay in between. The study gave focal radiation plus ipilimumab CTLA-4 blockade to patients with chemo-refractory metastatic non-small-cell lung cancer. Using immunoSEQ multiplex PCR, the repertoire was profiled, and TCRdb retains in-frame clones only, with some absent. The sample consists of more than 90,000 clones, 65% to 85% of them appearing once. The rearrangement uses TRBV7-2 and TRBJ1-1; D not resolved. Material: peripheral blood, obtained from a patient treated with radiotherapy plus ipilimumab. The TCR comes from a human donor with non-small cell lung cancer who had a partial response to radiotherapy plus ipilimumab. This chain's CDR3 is CASSLGARRGTMNTEAFF. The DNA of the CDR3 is TGTGCCAGCAGCTTAGGGGCCCGGCGGGGAACTATGAACACTGAAGCTTTCTTT. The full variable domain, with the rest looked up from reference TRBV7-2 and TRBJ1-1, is GAGVSQSPSNKVTEKGKDVELRCDPISGHTALYWYRQSLGQGLEFLIYFQGNSAPDKSGLPSDRFSAERTGGSVSTLTIQRTQQEDSAVYLCASSLGARRGTMNTEAFFGQGTRLTVV.